This T cell receptor beta chain was sequenced for a study of blood T cell repertoires in COVID-19. Study as a whole: The analysed material was cDNA or gDNA that came from T cells, B-cell-depleted T cells, or PBMCs.

Germline assignment: CDR1 SGHRS and CDR2 YFSETQ. The CDR3 has 13 amino acids. Trimming removed 4 bases at V and 15 bases at J, with 20 bases between. Here immunoSEQ multiplex PCR was the method, and the copy in TCRdb shows in-frame clones only, minus some. The sample includes about 210,000 clones, about four fifths of them seen just once. This clonotype was obtained from a woman aged 50 to 65 with active or convalescent COVID-19. The chain has TRBV5-1 and TRBJ2-1; TRBD2 is a possible D gene (6 bases). Sequenced sample: peripheral blood. The DNA for the CDR3 is TGCGCCAGCAGCCTCATGGGTCGGGAGTCAGGGTTCTTC. This encodes CASSLMGRESGFF. The full variable domain, completed using reference TRBV5-1 and TRBJ2-1, is KAGVTQTPRYLIKTRGQQVTLSCSPISGHRSVSWYQQTPGQGLQFLFEYFSETQRNKGNFPGRFSGRQFSNSRSEMNVSTLELGDSALYLCASSLMGRESGFFGPGTRLTVL.